One T cell receptor beta chain is described in this entry. Its antigen is undetermined. This record belongs to a study of OX40 agonist ivuxolimab in advanced cancers. Study conclusions and caveats: The study found that CD8+ T cells averaged more expanded clones than CD4+.

The germline V gene has CDR1 MNHEY and CDR2 SVGAGI. With 2 bases removed from V and 8 bases from J, the gap between germline ends came to 10 bases. The CDR3 length is 14 residues. Clones were read by immunoSEQ multiplex PCR, and TCRdb kept only the in-frame ones, dropping some. This table holds 58,000 or so clones, 75% to 90% found once. The chain links TRBV6-5 to TRBJ1-6; the D gene is possibly TRBD1 (5 bases). This sample comprised CD4+ or CD8+ T cells sorted from blood, obtained in a trial of the OX40 agonist ivuxolimab. The sequence was obtained from an adult with an advanced solid tumor such as melanoma, head and neck, liver or kidney cancer. The CDR3 region is CASSYREGDSPLHF. The CDR3 coding sequence is TGTGCCAGCAGTTACAGGGAAGGGGATTCACCCCTCCACTTT.